These 32 T cell receptor beta chains came from one sample sequenced in a study of T cells in Graves' hyperthyroidism and ophthalmopathy. What was amplified from RNA transcripts were TCR beta CDR3 regions. HTBI primers were used for first-round RT-PCR of the TCR CDR3. TCRdb fed the multiplex PCR reads into MiXCR, producing one record per CDR3 protein. Among hundreds of thousands of distinct CDR3 sequences listed, approximately 19% were seen once. The material sequenced was blood. The receptors here all came from a woman between 50 and 59 years old with Graves' hyperthyroidism that later progressed to Graves' ophthalmopathy.

V is TRBV7-2 and J is TRBJ1-3; no clear D. The CDR3 is made up of 15 amino acids. Germline V gene sequence: CDR1 SGHTA, CDR2 FQGNSA. The ends were cut back, 5 bases at V and 0 bases at J, with 11 bases in the middle. The CDR3, as DNA: TGTGCCAGCAGCCCGAGTGGGAACTCTGGAAACACCATATATTTT. It codes for CASSPSGNSGNTIYF. Full variable domain (remainder filled in from reference TRBV7-2 and TRBJ1-3): GAGVSQSPSNKVTEKGKDVELRCDPISGHTALYWYRQSLGQGLEFLIYFQGNSAPDKSGLPSDRFSAERTGGSVSTLTIQRTQQEDSAVYLCASSPSGNSGNTIYFGEGSWLTVV.

This clonotype was seen repeatedly, ten times or more. V and J are TRBV5-1 and TRBJ1-1, with 7 positions matching TRBD1. Trimming removed 4 bases from V and 7 bases from J; junction bases left unmatched: 10. This CDR3 contains 14 residues. CDR1 is SGHRS and CDR2 is YFSETQ in the germline V gene. The CDR3 DNA follows: TGCGCCAGCAGCCCGGAACCTGGACAGGTTGAAGCTTTCTTT. Translating it yields CASSPEPGQVEAFF. Together with reference TRBV5-1 and TRBJ1-1, the CDR3 gives the full variable domain: KAGVTQTPRYLIKTRGQQVTLSCSPISGHRSVSWYQQTPGQGLQFLFEYFSETQRNKGNFPGRFSGRQFSNSRSEMNVSTLELGDSALYLCASSPEPGQVEAFFGQGTRLTVV.

The chain uses TRBV4-1 and TRBJ1-1; possibly TRBD1 for D (6 bases). Germline-derived CDR1 and CDR2 are MGHRA and YSYEKL. This CDR3 spans 15 amino acids. Trimming removed 0 bases from V and 4 bases from J, with 12 bases in between. The CDR3 sequence is CASSQENRDGTEAFF. CDR3 DNA: TGCGCCAGCAGCCAAGAAAACAGGGATGGCACTGAAGCTTTCTTT.

This chain joins TRBV4-3 and TRBJ2-1; 7 positions match TRBD2. V lost 6 bases and J lost 2; bases outside the gene matches: 10. CDR1 and CDR2 (germline): LGHNA, YSLEER. CDR3 size: 16 residues. CDR3 sequence reads: CASSYPARGTYNEQFF. The CDR3 nucleotides are TGCGCCAGCAGTTACCCCGCGCGGGGGACCTACAATGAGCAGTTCTTC.

A note on this clonotype: A much larger clone lies one base from this, so it may be a read error. The CDR3 reads CSAPKTQNIEAFF. The CDR3 bases are TGCAGTGCTCCGAAGACCCAGAACATTGAAGCTTTCTTT. V usage is TRBV20-1 and J usage is TRBJ1-1; D call uncertain. Germline V gene data show CDR1 as DFQATT and CDR2 as SNEGSKA (reference sequence). This CDR3 contains 13 residues.

This clonotype showed up just a few times. The gene calls are TRBV12-3 or TRBV12-4 and TRBJ1-1; the match to TRBD1 covers 8 bases. This CDR3 comprises 14 residues. The trim removed 5 bases at V and 6 bases at J, leaving 8 bases unmatched. CDR3 residues: CASSDATTGAEAFF. For the CDR3, the DNA is TGTGCCAGCAGTGACGCCACGACAGGGGCTGAAGCTTTCTTT.

This clonotype was seen only a few times. This chain connects TRBV3-1 to TRBJ1-5, with TRBD1 matching 9 bases. Trimming cost V 4 bases and J 7 bases; bases outside gene matches: 11. The CDR3 length is 16 residues. Germline-derived CDR1 and CDR2 are LGHDT and YNNKEL (reference sequence). The CDR3 DNA reads TGTGCCAGCAGCCCCCGGACAGGGGCGAGTGGGCAGCCCCAGCATTTT. Its translation is CASSPRTGASGQPQHF. The whole variable domain, remainder taken from reference TRBV3-1 and TRBJ1-5, is DTAVSQTPKYLVTQMGNDKSIKCEQNLGHDTMYWYKQDSKKFLKIMFSYNNKELIINETVPNRFSPKSPDKAHLNLHINSLELGDSAVYFCASSPRTGASGQPQHFGDGTRLSIL.

This clonotype was recorded many times. The chain couples TRBV7-6 to TRBJ2-3; D not certain. The CDR3 is made up of 18 amino acids. V lost 5 bases and J lost 2, with 23 bases in between. The germline V gene encodes CDR1 SGHVS and CDR2 FNYEAQ. The CDR3 loop is CASSPGGPGFGPTDTQYF. The CDR3 nucleotides are TGTGCCAGCAGCCCAGGCGGACCAGGTTTCGGTCCCACAGATACGCAGTATTTT.

Ten or more counts support this clonotype. The chain couples TRBV3-1 to TRBJ2-3, with 10 bases fitting TRBD2. V lost 3 bases, J lost 6 bases, and 9 bases stayed unmatched. The V gene's germline CDR1 is LGHDT and CDR2 YNNKEL (reference sequence). This CDR3 has 16 amino acids. Here the CDR3 DNA reads TGTGCCAGCAGCCAGGAGCAGCGGGGGGGGCGGGATACGCAGTATTTT. Its translation: CASSQEQRGGRDTQYF.

The chain has TRBV7-9 and TRBJ1-5, with a tentative D call TRBD1 (6 bases). This CDR3 contains 14 residues. Germline CDR1 is SEHNR and CDR2 is FQNEAQ (reference sequence). V lost 5 bases to trimming and J lost 9 bases, with 17 bases between them. CDR3 DNA sequence: TGTGCCAGCAGCCGATCACAGGGAAGTCGGCCCCAGCATTTT. This codes for CASSRSQGSRPQHF.

This clonotype was seen more than once but under ten times. The chain has TRBV5-4 and TRBJ2-2; D is unclear. The V gene lost 0 bases and the J gene lost 0 bases, with 6 bases spanning the gap. The germline gives CDR1 SGHNT, CDR2 YYREEE (reference sequence). CDR3 length: 15 amino acids. Here the CDR3 reads CASSLGFTNTGELFF. The CDR3 DNA sequence: TGTGCCAGCAGCTTGGGGTTTACGAACACCGGGGAGCTGTTTTTT.

This clonotype was detected many times. The chain joins TRBV11-2 to TRBJ1-1; D uncertain. V shed 4 bases and J shed 5 bases, with 14 bases lying between them. The CDR3 consists of 14 residues. Germline V lookup: CDR1 SGHAT, CDR2 FQNNGV. The CDR3 loop reads CASSSPRTRTEAFF. The CDR3 bases are TGTGCCAGCAGCTCCCCCAGGACTCGAACTGAAGCTTTCTTT.

V is TRBV5-8 and J is TRBJ1-2; maybe TRBD1 (6 bases). V lost 7 bases, J lost 7 bases, and 23 bases lay in between. CDR3 size: 15 residues. CDR1 and CDR2 from the germline V gene are SGHTS and YDEGEE. The chain's CDR3 is CASPGAEAGALGYTF. The CDR3 DNA is TGTGCCAGCCCCGGGGCAGAGGCAGGGGCCCTTGGCTACACCTTC.

This chain uses TRBV19 with TRBJ1-2; D is unclear. This CDR3 is 14 amino acids long. V shed 3 bases and J shed 3 bases, with 11 bases lying between them. From germline, CDR1 is LNHDA and CDR2 SQIVND (reference sequence). The CDR3 reads CASSISSRDYGYTF. As DNA, the CDR3 is TGTGCCAGTAGTATTTCTTCACGGGACTATGGCTACACCTTC.

At least ten counts were recorded for this clonotype. The V and J genes are TRBV20-1 and TRBJ1-2, with D perhaps matching TRBD1 (6 bases). Trimming cost V 6 bases and J 6 bases, with 14 bases left between them. The CDR3 covers 12 residues. The germline gives CDR1 DFQATT, CDR2 SNEGSKA (reference sequence). CDR3 in DNA: TGCAGTGCCCGTACAGGGCTCGATGGCTACACCTTC. It codes for CSARTGLDGYTF.

This clonotype was detected many times. This chain uses TRBV27 with TRBJ2-3; 8 bases line up with TRBD1. Germline V lookup: CDR1 MNHEY, CDR2 SMNVEV (reference sequence). CDR3 length equals 16 residues. With 5 bases clipped from V and 4 bases from J, the junction kept 11 bases outside the gene matches. CDR3 sequence reads: CASSPPGQGVPDTQYF. The CDR3 DNA reads TGTGCCAGCAGTCCCCCCGGACAGGGCGTCCCAGATACGCAGTATTTT.

This chain's CDR3 is CASSIDGKQNTEAFF. CDR3 DNA sequence: TGTGCCAGTAGTATAGATGGGAAGCAAAACACTGAAGCTTTCTTT. J is TRBJ1-1 and V is TRBV19; no definite D call. Germline V CDR1 and CDR2: LNHDA, SQIVND (reference sequence). Trimming shortened V by 0 bases and J by 2 bases, and 10 bases separated the two germline ends. The CDR3 is made up of 15 amino acids.

The chain is built from TRBV10-2 and TRBJ1-1; no clear D gene. The CDR3 is 14 amino acids. V was cut by 3 bases and J by 0 bases, with 8 bases left in between. Germline V lookup: CDR1 WSHSY, CDR2 SAAADI. CDR3 residues: CASSDPGMNTEAFF. For the CDR3, the DNA is TGCGCCAGCAGTGATCCGGGAATGAACACTGAAGCTTTCTTT.

In this sample, this clonotype turned up many times. The J gene is TRBJ2-7, the V gene TRBV28; 10 bases map to TRBD2. The V gene's germline CDR1 is MDHEN and CDR2 SYDVKM. The trim removed 6 bases at V and 4 bases at J, leaving 18 bases unmatched. CDR3 length equals 18 residues. The chain's CDR3 is CASSQAASGRSVWYEQYF. The DNA for the CDR3 is TGTGCCAGCAGCCAAGCCGCTAGCGGGAGATCTGTGTGGTACGAGCAGTACTTC. Using reference TRBV28 and TRBJ2-7 for the parts outside the CDR3, the full variable domain is DVKVTQSSRYLVKRTGEKVFLECVQDMDHENMFWYRQDPGLGLRLIYFSYDVKMKEKGDIPEGYSVSREKKERFSLILESASTNQTSMYLCASSQAASGRSVWYEQYFGPGTRLTVT.

This clonotype was detected a few times. The chain couples TRBV18 to TRBJ1-6; D is perhaps TRBD1 (5 bases). Germline CDR1 reads KGHSH; CDR2 reads LQKENI. The CDR3 contains 14 residues. V lost 1 base and J 8 bases, leaving 9 bases between the germline ends. This chain's CDR3 is CASSPQTADSPLHF. The CDR3, as DNA: TGTGCCAGCTCACCACAGACAGCTGATTCACCCCTCCACTTT.

As to this clonotype: Since a much larger clone is just one base distant, this may be a read error. J is TRBJ1-6 and V is TRBV12-3 or TRBV12-4, with D unresolved. The CDR3 runs 14 residues. Trimming removed 3 bases from V and 0 bases from J, with 3 bases in between. The CDR3 coding sequence is TGTGCCAGCAGTTTGTACTCCTATAATTCACCCCTCCACTTT. It encodes CASSLYSYNSPLHF.

The chain carries TRBV19 and TRBJ1-5, with TRBD1 as a possible D gene (6 bases). From germline, CDR1 is LNHDA and CDR2 SQIVND (reference sequence). Between the trimmed V and J ends, which lost 4 bases and 5 bases, there was a span of 15 bases. The CDR3 totals 15 residues. CDR3 DNA: TGTGCCAGTAGTAACAGGGCGCGTGTCCATCAGCCCCAGCATTTT. Protein: CASSNRARVHQPQHF.

The table lists this clonotype with a few counts. The chain carries TRBV9 and TRBJ1-2; TRBD1 matches 11 bases. Trimming removed 4 bases from V and 1 base from J; junction bases left unmatched: 9. Germline assignment: CDR1 SGDLS and CDR2 YYNGEE. The CDR3 has 17 amino acids. The CDR3 DNA follows: TGTGCCAGCAGCCTGACGGACAGGGGGCTGAGTAACTATGGCTACACCTTC. Translating it yields CASSLTDRGLSNYGYTF.

The V gene is TRBV5-1, the J gene TRBJ2-6; D gene uncertain. The CDR3 loop spans 17 amino acids. V was pared by 0 bases and J by 0 bases, with 10 bases between. The germline V gene has CDR1 SGHRS and CDR2 YFSETQ. CDR3 sequence reads: CASSLEGPGSGANVLTF. As DNA, the CDR3 is TGCGCCAGCAGCTTGGAGGGTCCTGGCTCTGGGGCCAACGTCCTGACTTTC.

This clonotype was recorded many times. The DNA for the CDR3 is TGTGCCAGCAGTTTGTATGGGGGGCCCTACGAGCAGTACTTC. As protein: CASSLYGGPYEQYF. This rearrangement joins TRBV12-3 or TRBV12-4 to TRBJ2-7; D tentatively reads TRBD1 or TRBD2 (6 bases each). The CDR3 is 14 amino acids. V was trimmed by 3 bases and J by 2 bases, leaving 11 bases between them.

This clonotype showed up many times. The chain joins TRBV28 to TRBJ1-6; 10 bases agree with TRBD1. The germline CDR1 and CDR2 sequences are MDHEN and SYDVKM. V lost 3 bases, J lost 2 bases, and 1 base stayed unmatched. This CDR3 region has 16 residues. CDR3 protein: CASSFGQGAYNSPLHF. The CDR3 bases are TGTGCCAGCAGTTTTGGACAGGGGGCCTATAATTCACCCCTCCACTTT.

In this sample, this clonotype turned up a few times. The chain carries TRBV15 and TRBJ2-7, with 7 bases aligning to TRBD1. This CDR3 contains 17 residues. V shed 0 bases, J shed 1 base, and the junction held 9 bases outside the gene matches. CDR1 and CDR2 from the germline V gene are LNHNV and YYDKDF (reference sequence). CDR3 DNA sequence: TGTGCCACCAGCAGAGATTGGGGGACAGCCTTTTCCTACGAGCAGTACTTC. It is translated as CATSRDWGTAFSYEQYF.

This clonotype was observed at least ten times. This CDR3 is CSALSGGQETQYF. CDR3 DNA sequence: TGCAGTGCTCTCTCGGGAGGCCAAGAGACCCAGTACTTC. The chain recombines TRBV20-1 with TRBJ2-5; TRBD2 matches at 7 bases. The CDR3 has 13 residues. J was trimmed by 1 base and V by 5 bases; bases with no gene match: 4. Germline values: CDR1 DFQATT, CDR2 SNEGSKA (reference sequence).

This chain uses TRBV27 with TRBJ2-5; D unresolved. Germline CDR1 and CDR2: MNHEY and SMNVEV (reference sequence). V lost 9 bases and J lost 2, with 16 bases in between. This CDR3 contains 14 residues. The CDR3 sequence is CASSDETSQETQYF. For the CDR3, the DNA is TGTGCCAGTTCTGACGAGACTTCGCAAGAGACCCAGTACTTC.

This clonotype was seen a few times. This chain uses TRBV6-2 or TRBV6-3 with TRBJ2-1, with 13 bases lining up with TRBD2. Germline assignment: CDR1 MNHEY and CDR2 SVGEGT. This CDR3 contains 15 residues. V was pared by 7 bases and J by 4 bases, with 4 bases of the junction left unmatched. CDR3 bases: TGTGCCAGCACTAGGGGACTAGCGGGATACAATGAGCAGTTCTTC. Protein sequence: CASTRGLAGYNEQFF.

This clonotype was seen more than once but under ten times. V gene TRBV27 combines with J gene TRBJ2-1, with 7 bases lining up with TRBD2. CDR1 is MNHEY, CDR2 SMNVEV, per germline (reference sequence). V lost 3 bases and J lost 3; bases outside the gene matches: 2. The CDR3 loop spans 14 amino acids. Here the CDR3 reads CASSLRENYNEQFF. In nucleotides, the CDR3 is TGTGCCAGCAGTTTGCGGGAGAACTACAATGAGCAGTTCTTC.

This clonotype was observed once. This chain connects TRBV12-3 or TRBV12-4 to TRBJ2-7, with unresolved D. Trimming left V 5 bases short and J 5 bases short, with 13 bases between. This CDR3 comprises 13 residues. CDR3 residues: CASSGGSPHEQYF. CDR3 DNA: TGTGCCAGCAGTGGTGGATCCCCTCACGAGCAGTACTTC.